This T cell receptor beta chain was retrieved from a study of post-analysis software for immune sequencing data (dated by TCRdb to 2013 to 2016). In terms of the full investigation: Disease courses on record covered relapsing-remitting, secondary progressive and progressive-relapsing multiple sclerosis, though some patients had no subtype annotation. A subset of samples was prepared in parallel using single-end sample barcoding, then pooled and co-amplified after Illumina adapter ligation. The patient repertoires were set against 10 to 11 previously published healthy control repertoires from donors whose ages ranged from about 6 to 25 years. Beyond this particular receptor, the publication reports: When samples were clustered directly using the F measure, samples prepared in the same batch co-clustered strongly, which prompted a batch-effect correction. The multiple sclerosis patient group was slightly younger than the control group. Patients showed significantly higher frequencies than controls for roughly five TRBV segments, among them TRBV5-6, TRBV5-1 and TRBV20-1. Compared with controls, multiple sclerosis patients had significantly lower normalized Chao1 diversity, a finding suggesting substantial peripheral T-cell clonal expansion.

Concerning this clonotype itself: Its recognized antigen is unknown. Per-nucleotide qualities are absent, and no much larger clonotype sits a single base away.

The protocol used for the library was PCR. Reads for this sample came from an Illumina HiSeq 2500. To reduce PCR and sequencing biases, unique molecular identifiers were incorporated into the TCR beta cDNA libraries. Per 1 to 10 million input T cells, roughly 500,000 cDNA molecules were obtained, such that each molecule approximated one T cell. The patient libraries were prepared and sequenced with the same protocol used for the earlier healthy control dataset. Samples belonging to the same batch were prepared together, multiplexed and sequenced on a shared HiSeq lane. The authors' pipeline ran thus. Raw barcoded reads were processed with MIGEC, discarding single-read molecular identifier groups before consensus assembly and CDR3 extraction. VDJtools was used for post-analysis of the clonotype tables, with diversity normalized by down-sampling every dataset to the smallest sample size. To correct batch-related cross-sample contamination, repertoire overlap clustering matched CDR3 amino acid sequences but not nucleotide sequences. TCRdb handled the public reads itself, with Q25 trimming in fastp and clone calling in MiXCR, and kept productive beta chains. Rows merge per CDR3 protein into single entries with the most common DNA and genes. TCRdb, not the authors, supplied the V and J calls. This sample has hundreds of thousands of distinct CDR3 sequences in its table, and roughly 27% of those were observed once. The ten top clones hold about 0.5% of the sample.

To demonstrate the VDJtools post-analysis software, the study profiled TCR beta repertoires from the peripheral blood of about 13 young patients with multiple sclerosis. The patients with multiple sclerosis were children and adolescents between 6 and 15 years of age. V and J lose 0 bases and 9 bases, and a span of 12 bases separates them. From the cysteine through the phenylalanine, the CDR3 covers 14 amino acids. Of the read, only the CDR3 DNA is kept; its 42 bases are in frame from base 1. Per the germline V gene, ENHRY is the CDR1 and SYGVKD is the CDR2. This sequence was found in a girl aged 10-17 years with multiple sclerosis. The specimen was blood. Here the chain combines TRBV10-3 and TRBJ2-1; the D gene identity is not certain. The CDR3 protein is CAISESKYGLEQFF. The nucleotide sequence is TGTGCCATCAGTGAGTCAAAGTATGGCCTTGAGCAGTTCTTC.